This T cell receptor (beta chain) was recovered during a study of technical replicates of blood from a few donors. This table comes from immunoSEQ multiplex PCR, and its TCRdb copy is limited to in-frame clones, with some not included. Here the sample spans 65,000 to 85,000 clones, roughly 98% being singletons. The specimen was T cells isolated from PBMCs. This TCR derives from a human donor in good health.

The CDR3 protein is CASRLQTPGLAGHEQYF. Written as DNA, the CDR3 is TGTGCAAGTCGCTTACAAACCCCGGGACTAGCGGGGCACGAGCAGTACTTC. This sequence joins TRBV12-2 and TRBJ2-7; the DNA was not used to check the table's D call, TRBD2. TRBV12-2 is a documented pseudogene. CDR3 length equals 17 residues.